This note documents a single T cell receptor beta chain sequence. Its antigen is unidentified. This entry is derived from a study of cytomegalovirus exposure and HLA in healthy donors. Study-wide results and limits: There were some V segments, including TRBV6-2 and TRBV6-3, excluded as indistinguishable. There were 160 or so TCR beta chains listed as cytomegalovirus-associated.

This CDR3 has 15 amino acids. CDR1 is KGHSH, CDR2 LQKENI, per germline. V was clipped by 0 bases and J by 6 bases, with 12 bases between them. Primers: 60 Vbeta forward and 13 Jbeta reverse. TCRdb's table, derived via immunoSEQ multiplex PCR, lists solely in-frame clones and lacks some. This sample has 99,000 or so clones, with around 80% found just once. This rearrangement joins TRBV18 to TRBJ2-1; D not certain. Source material: PBMCs. This receptor was obtained from a woman aged 40 to 50 in good health and CMV-seronegative. The CDR3 here is CASSPPGPVGNEQFF. The DNA for the CDR3 is TGTGCCAGCTCACCACCGGGCCCGGTTGGCAATGAGCAGTTCTTC.